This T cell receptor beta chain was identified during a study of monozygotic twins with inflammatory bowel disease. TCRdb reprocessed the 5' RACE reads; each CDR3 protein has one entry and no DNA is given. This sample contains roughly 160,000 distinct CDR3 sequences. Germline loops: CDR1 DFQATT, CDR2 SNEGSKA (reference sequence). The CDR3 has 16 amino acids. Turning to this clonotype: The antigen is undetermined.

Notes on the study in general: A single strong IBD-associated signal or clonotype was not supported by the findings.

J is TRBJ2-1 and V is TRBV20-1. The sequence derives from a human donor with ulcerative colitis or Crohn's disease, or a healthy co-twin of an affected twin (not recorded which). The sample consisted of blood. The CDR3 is CSAEESRGSSYNEQFF.